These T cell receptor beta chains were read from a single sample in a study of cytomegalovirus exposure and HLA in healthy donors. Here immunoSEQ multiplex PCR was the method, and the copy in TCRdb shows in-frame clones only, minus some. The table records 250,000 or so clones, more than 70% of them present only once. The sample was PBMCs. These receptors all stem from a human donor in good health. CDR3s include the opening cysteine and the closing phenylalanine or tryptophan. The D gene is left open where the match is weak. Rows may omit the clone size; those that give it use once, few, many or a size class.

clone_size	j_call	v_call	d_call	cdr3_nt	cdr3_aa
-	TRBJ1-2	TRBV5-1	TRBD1	TGCGCCAGCAGCTTGGGGGGAGGCCCGACAGGGGGCGTTGGCTACACCTTC	CASSLGGGPTGGVGYTF
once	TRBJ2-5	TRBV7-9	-	TGTGCCAGCAGCTTAGCCAGGGGGGTGGAGACCCAGTACTTC	CASSLARGVETQYF
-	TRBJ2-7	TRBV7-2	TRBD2	TGTGCCAGCAGCCAATACCCCCGGGAGGCGTATAGCAAGCAGTACTTC	CASSQYPREAYSKQYF
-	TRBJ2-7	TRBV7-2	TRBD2	TGTGCCAGCAGCTGGACTAGCGGGCTTAGCTCCTACGAGCAGTACTTC	CASSWTSGLSSYEQYF
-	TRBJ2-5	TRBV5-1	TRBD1	TGCGCCAGCCGAGACAGGGGGCATACTTCAGAGACCCAGTACTTC	CASRDRGHTSETQYF
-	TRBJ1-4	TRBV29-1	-	TGCAGCGGCCAGCAGGGAGGCGGAAATGAAAAACTGTTTTTT	CSGQQGGGNEKLFF
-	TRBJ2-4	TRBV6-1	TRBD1	TGTGCCAGCAGAGGACAGGGATCCAAAAACATTCAGTACTTC	CASRGQGSKNIQYF
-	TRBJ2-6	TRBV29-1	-	TGCAGCGCCACGGGACATTCGAGCTCTGGGGCCAACGTCCTGACTTTC	CSATGHSSSGANVLTF
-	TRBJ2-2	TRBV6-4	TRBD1	TGTGCCAGCAGTCAAAAGCCTCCGGGACAGGGGAACACCGGGGAGCTGTTTTTT	CASSQKPPGQGNTGELFF
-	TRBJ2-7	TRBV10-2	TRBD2	TGCGCCAGCATGACTAGCGCATACTCGGGGGAGCAGTACTTC	CASMTSAYSGEQYF
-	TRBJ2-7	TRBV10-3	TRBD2	TGTGCCGCCGGGACTAATCCCTACGAGCAGTACTTC	CAAGTNPYEQYF
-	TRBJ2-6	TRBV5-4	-	TGTGCCAGCAGCTTGGCCGGGGGAACTGGGGCCAACGTCCTGACTTTC	CASSLAGGTGANVLTF
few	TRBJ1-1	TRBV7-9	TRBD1	TGTGCCAGCAGCTTAGCGCTACAGGGGGCAGCTTTCTTT	CASSLALQGAAFF
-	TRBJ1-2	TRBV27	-	TGTGCCAGCAGTCCGACAGGTACCGCTCTTGGCTACACCTTC	CASSPTGTALGYTF
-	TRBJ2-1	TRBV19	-	TGTGCCAGTAGTAAACGGGAGCTACCATACAATGAGCAGTTCTTC	CASSKRELPYNEQFF
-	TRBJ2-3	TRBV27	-	TGTGCCAGCAGCCACCGGGGGACAGATACGCAGTATTTT	CASSHRGTDTQYF
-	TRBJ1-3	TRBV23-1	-	TGCGCCAGCAGTCAAGGGGGGTCTGGAAACACCATATATTTT	CASSQGGSGNTIYF
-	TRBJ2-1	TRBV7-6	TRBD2	TGTGCCAGCACCTTTCCTAGCGGTAACAATGAGCAGTTCTTC	CASTFPSGNNEQFF
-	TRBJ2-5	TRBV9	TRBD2	TGTGCCAGCAGCCCCCAGTTCCCTAGCGGGAGGAAGCCAGAGACCCAGTACTTC	CASSPQFPSGRKPETQYF
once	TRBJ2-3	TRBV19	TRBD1	TGTGCCAGTAGTATCGGACAGGAGCGCACAGATACGCAGTATTTT	CASSIGQERTDTQYF
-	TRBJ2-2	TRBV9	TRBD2	TGTGCCAGCAGTCCCCACCCGGGAGCGGGAGTTGCCGGGGAGCTGTTTTTT	CASSPHPGAGVAGELFF
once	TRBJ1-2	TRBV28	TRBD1	TGTGCCAGCAGACCGACAGGGGGCAGCCGTCACTATGGCTACACCTTC	CASRPTGGSRHYGYTF
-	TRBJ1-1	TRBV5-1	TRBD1	TGCGCCAGCAGCCGGACAGGGGGGAACACTGAAGCTTTCTTT	CASSRTGGNTEAFF
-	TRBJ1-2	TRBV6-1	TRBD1	TGTGCCAGCAGTGAAGTTCGGGACAGGGGGGACTATGGCTACACCTTC	CASSEVRDRGDYGYTF
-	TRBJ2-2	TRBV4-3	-	TGCGCCAGCAGCCAACATCGGGATTTGCGGCTAGATCACACCGGGGAGCTGTTTTTT	CASSQHRDLRLDHTGELFF
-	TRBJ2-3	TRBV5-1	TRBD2	TGCGCCAGCAGCTCCCTAGCGGATGTTAGCACAGATACGCAGTATTTT	CASSSLADVSTDTQYF
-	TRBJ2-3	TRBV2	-	TGTGCCAGCACGCGAACGCCTACTAGCACAGATACGCAGTATTTT	CASTRTPTSTDTQYF
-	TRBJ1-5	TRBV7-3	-	TGTGCCAGCAGCCTAAGCGGGGATCAGGGGCCCCAGCATTTT	CASSLSGDQGPQHF
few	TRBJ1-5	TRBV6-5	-	TGTGCCAGCAGTTACTCGAGGTTTGAGAGCAATCAGCCCCAGCATTTT	CASSYSRFESNQPQHF
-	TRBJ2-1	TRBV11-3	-	TGTGCCAGCAGCTTAGAGGGGGGTCCTGAGCAGTTCTTC	CASSLEGGPEQFF
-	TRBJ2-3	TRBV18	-	TGTGCCAGCTCCAATCGGTCAGATACGCAGTATTTT	CASSNRSDTQYF
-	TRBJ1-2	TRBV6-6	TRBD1	TGTGCCAGCAGTTACCGTCGGACAGGGGACGATGGCTACACCTTC	CASSYRRTGDDGYTF
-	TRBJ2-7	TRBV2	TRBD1	TGTGCCAGCAGGGGACAGGGACAGGATAGGATTTACGAGCAGTACTTC	CASRGQGQDRIYEQYF
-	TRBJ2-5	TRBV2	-	TGTGCCAGCAGCTACCAGTGGGGGCCCCCCACTTCGTTACAAGAGACCCAGTACTTC	CASSYQWGPPTSLQETQYF
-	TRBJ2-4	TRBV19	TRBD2	TGTGCCAGTAGTATAGATATGGGACTAGCGGGAGGAGCGGGAAACATTCAGTACTTC	CASSIDMGLAGGAGNIQYF
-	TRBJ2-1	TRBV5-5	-	TGTGCCAGCATCCAGACAGGCGGCAATGAGCAGTTCTTC	CASIQTGGNEQFF
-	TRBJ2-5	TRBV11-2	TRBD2	TGTGCCAGCAGCCCTTGGACTAGCGGGGCACAAGAGACCCAGTACTTC	CASSPWTSGAQETQYF
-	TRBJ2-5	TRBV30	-	TGTGCCTGGAGTGTACTGAGTCAAGAGACCCAGTACTTC	CAWSVLSQETQYF
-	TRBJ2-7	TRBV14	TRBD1	TGTGCCAGCAGCCACCCGACAGGGGGCTTCTACGAGCAGTACTTC	CASSHPTGGFYEQYF
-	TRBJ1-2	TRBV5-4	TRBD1	TGTGCCAGCAGTATAAATACAGGGGGATATGGCTACACCTTC	CASSINTGGYGYTF
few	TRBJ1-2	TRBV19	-	TGTGCCAGTAGTATTCTGGGGGGAAGACAAAATGGCTACACCTTC	CASSILGGRQNGYTF
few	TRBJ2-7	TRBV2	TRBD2	TGTGCCAGCAGTAGGTCTAGCGGGAGGTACGAGCAGTACTTC	CASSRSSGRYEQYF
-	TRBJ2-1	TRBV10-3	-	TGTGCCATCAGTGAGTGGTACGAGGGAAATGAGCAGTTCTTC	CAISEWYEGNEQFF
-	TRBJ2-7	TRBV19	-	TGTGCCAGTAGGAAGGGACTCGGAAGCTCCTACGAGCAGTACTTC	CASRKGLGSSYEQYF
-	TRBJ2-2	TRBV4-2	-	TGTGCCAGCAGCCAACCCACGGGGGAAACGGAGTCCGGGGAGCTGTTTTTT	CASSQPTGETESGELFF
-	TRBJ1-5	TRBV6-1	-	TGTGCCAGCAAGGGGCAGGGTTTTAAGCCCCAGCATTTT	CASKGQGFKPQHF
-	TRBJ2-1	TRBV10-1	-	TGCGCCAGCAGCAGCGGTGAGAGCTCCTACAATGAGCAGTTCTTC	CASSSGESSYNEQFF
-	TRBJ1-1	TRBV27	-	TGTGCCAGCCAACAGGATTTGAACACTGAAGCTTTCTTT	CASQQDLNTEAFF